Presented here are 5 T cell receptor beta chains from one specimen sequenced in a study of blood T cell repertoires in COVID-19. The assay was immunoSEQ multiplex PCR, and TCRdb's table has in-frame clones only and misses some. Of 200,000 to 300,000 clones detected, around 85% appear once; the ten largest clones hold roughly 3.5%. What was sequenced was PBMCs or T cells enriched from blood (not recorded which). These receptors were taken from a woman between 35 and 50 years old with acute COVID-19.

J is TRBJ2-5 and V is TRBV5-4; D gene uncertain. This CDR3 region has 13 residues. V dropped 4 bases and J dropped 4 bases, with 11 bases sitting between them. Germline CDR1 and CDR2: SGHNT and YYREEE (reference sequence). The CDR3 region is CASSKDKVETQYF. The CDR3, as DNA: TGTGCCAGCAGCAAAGACAAGGTAGAGACCCAGTACTTC.

This clone occurred once. The rearrangement uses TRBV7-2 and TRBJ2-1, with 10 positions matching TRBD2. Trimming at V came to 1 base and at J to 8 bases, leaving 2 bases not matched to a gene. CDR1 SGHTA and CDR2 FQGNSA come from the germline V gene. CDR3 length: 14 residues. The CDR3 DNA reads TGTGCCAGCAGCTTAGGAACTAGCGGGGATGAGCAGTTCTTC. It codes for CASSLGTSGDEQFF.

This chain joins TRBV5-8 and TRBJ1-1; D gene uncertain. The V and J ends lost 9 bases and 1 base respectively, with 13 bases between them. Germline V gene sequence: CDR1 SGHTS, CDR2 YDEGEE. CDR3 length equals 13 residues. The CDR3, as DNA: TGTGCCAACGCGTTAGTTGAGAACACTGAAGCTTTCTTT. Residues: CANALVENTEAFF.

The rearrangement links TRBV9 to TRBJ2-1; D unclear. V dropped 0 bases and J dropped 0 bases, with 7 bases sitting between them. There are 15 residues in the CDR3. From germline, CDR1 is SGDLS and CDR2 YYNGEE. The CDR3 here is CASSVGMSSYNEQFF. The CDR3 bases are TGTGCCAGCAGCGTAGGAATGAGCTCCTACAATGAGCAGTTCTTC.

This chain joins TRBV4-1 and TRBJ2-7; TRBD2 is a possible D gene (6 bases). Germline loops: CDR1 MGHRA, CDR2 YSYEKL. Trimming cost V 7 bases and J 2 bases, with 15 bases left between them. The CDR3 loop spans 14 amino acids. The CDR3 DNA is TGCGCCAGCACCTCGACTAGTAAACCCTACGAGCAGTACTTC. Translated, it gives CASTSTSKPYEQYF.